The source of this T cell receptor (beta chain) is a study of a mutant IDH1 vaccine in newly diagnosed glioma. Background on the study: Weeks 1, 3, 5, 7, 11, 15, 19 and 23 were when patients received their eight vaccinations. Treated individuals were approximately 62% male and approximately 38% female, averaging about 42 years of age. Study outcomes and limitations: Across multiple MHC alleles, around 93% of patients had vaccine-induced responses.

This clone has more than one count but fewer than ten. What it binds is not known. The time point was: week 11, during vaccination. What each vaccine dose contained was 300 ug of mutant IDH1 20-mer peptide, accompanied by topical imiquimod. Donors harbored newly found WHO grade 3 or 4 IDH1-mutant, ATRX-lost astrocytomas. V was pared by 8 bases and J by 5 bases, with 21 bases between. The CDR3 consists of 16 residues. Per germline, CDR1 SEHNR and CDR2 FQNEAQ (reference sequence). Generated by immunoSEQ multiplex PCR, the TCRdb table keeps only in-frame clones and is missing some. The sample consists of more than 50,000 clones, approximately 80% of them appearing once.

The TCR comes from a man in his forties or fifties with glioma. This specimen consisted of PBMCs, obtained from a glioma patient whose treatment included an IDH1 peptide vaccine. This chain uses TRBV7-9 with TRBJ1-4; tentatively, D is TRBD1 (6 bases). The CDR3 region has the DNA TGTGCCAGCGCCCTTGATATTGGACAGAGCAATGAAAAACTGTTTTTT. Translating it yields CASALDIGQSNEKLFF. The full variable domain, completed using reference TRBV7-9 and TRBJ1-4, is DTGVSQNPRHKITKRGQNVTFRCDPISEHNRLYWYRQTLGQGPEFLTYFQNEAQLEKSRLLSDRFSAERPKGSFSTLEIQRTEQGDSAMYLCASALDIGQSNEKLFFGSGTQLSVL.